This T cell receptor (beta chain) was captured by sequencing in a study of T cell repertoires in cytomegalovirus infection. TCRdb reanalysed the reads using MiXCR and keeps one entry per CDR3 protein. The sample records about 120,000 distinct CDR3 sequences, over 9% being singletons. This clonotype has a handful of counts. The antigen is unknown. Material: PBMCs, sequenced either directly or after in vitro stimulation (not recorded which). This clonotype was obtained from a human donor in good health (CMV status not recorded). Some clones in this sample may be carry-over from other donors' samples.

CDR3 residues: CASSSQGASAEAFF. CDR3 DNA: TGTGCCAGCAGCTCCCAGGGAGCGAGCGCTGAAGCTTTCTTT. The J gene is TRBJ1-1, the V gene TRBV3-1; tentatively, D is TRBD1 (5 bases). The germline V gene has CDR1 LGHDT and CDR2 YNNKEL (reference sequence). This CDR3 region has 14 residues. V was shortened by 5 bases and J by 6 bases, with 16 bases between the two germline ends.